This TCR beta chain was sequenced in a study of CD8 T cells in ankylosing spondylitis. This clonotype was seen ten or more times. What it recognizes is unknown. CDR3 length: 12 amino acids. V lost 10 bases and J lost 1, with 9 bases in between. From germline, CDR1 is SGHTA and CDR2 FQGNSA. TCRdb itself ran the 5' RACE reads through MiXCR, one entry per CDR3 protein. The sample has around 320,000 distinct CDR3 sequences, more than 20% seen once. Study-level findings and limits: Clones linked with disease were CD8+ and fairly uncommon in the peripheral blood. A number of the motif variants had already been described in reactive arthritis synovial fluid and blood.

The receptor comes from a female donor with ankylosing spondylitis or in good health (not recorded which). The genes are TRBV7-2 and TRBJ2-3; possibly TRBD2 for D (5 bases). Sequencing was carried out using blood, either unsorted or a sorted T cell fraction (not recorded which). CDR3 residues: CATKRGTDTQYF. The CDR3 nucleotides are TGTGCCACCAAGAGGGGCACAGATACGCAGTATTTT.